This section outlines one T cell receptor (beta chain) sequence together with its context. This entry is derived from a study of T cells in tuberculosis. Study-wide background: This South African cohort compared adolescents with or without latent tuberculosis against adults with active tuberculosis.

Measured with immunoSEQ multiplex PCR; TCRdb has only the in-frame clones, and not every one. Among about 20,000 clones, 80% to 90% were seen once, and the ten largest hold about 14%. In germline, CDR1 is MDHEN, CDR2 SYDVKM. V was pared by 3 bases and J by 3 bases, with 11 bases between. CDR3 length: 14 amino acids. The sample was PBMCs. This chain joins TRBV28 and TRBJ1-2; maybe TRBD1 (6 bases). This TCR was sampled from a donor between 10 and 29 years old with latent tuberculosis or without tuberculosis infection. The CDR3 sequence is CASSFSQGHYGYTF. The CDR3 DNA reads TGTGCCAGCAGTTTCTCCCAGGGGCACTATGGCTACACCTTC.